These T cell receptor beta chains were read from a single sample in a study of blood T cell repertoires in COVID-19. Profiled with immunoSEQ multiplex PCR; TCRdb holds only in-frame clones, not every one. The sample yields just under 50,000 clones, approximately 85% seen once. Sequencing used peripheral blood. These receptor sequences come from a human donor in a cohort sampled during active COVID-19. CDR3s include the opening cysteine and the closing phenylalanine or tryptophan. D genes are given only for firm matches.

>TRBD1|TRBJ2-7|TRBV19
CASKPGQGVSYEQYF
TGTGCCAGTAAGCCGGGACAGGGGGTTTCCTACGAGCAGTACTTC
>NA|TRBJ2-2|TRBV24-1
CATSGAGELFF
TGTGCCACCAGTGGAGCCGGGGAGCTGTTTTTT
>TRBD2|TRBJ2-7|TRBV5-4
CASSSAGAYEQYF
TGTGCCAGCAGCTCAGCGGGAGCATACGAGCAGTACTTC
>NA|TRBJ2-3|TRBV29-1
CSVESQQGTDTQYF
TGCAGCGTTGAATCCCAACAGGGTACAGATACGCAGTATTTT
>TRBD1|TRBJ1-4|TRBV7-2
CASSLAPGQGSEKLFF
TGTGCCAGCAGCTTAGCGCCGGGACAGGGGAGTGAAAAACTGTTTTTT
>NA|TRBJ2-5|TRBV5-4
CASSLGGLAGGQETQYF
TGTGCCAGCAGCTTGGGCGGCCTAGCTGGTGGACAAGAGACCCAGTACTTC
>NA|TRBJ2-1|TRBV3-1/TRBV3-2
CASSQDSLGSMDDEQFF
TGTGCCAGCAGCCAAGATAGTTTAGGGAGCATGGACGATGAGCAGTTCTTC
>TRBD1|TRBJ2-5|TRBV5-1
CASSIWPVYRGETQYF
TGCGCCAGCAGCATTTGGCCTGTCTACAGGGGTGAGACCCAGTACTTC
>NA|TRBJ2-2|TRBV6-2/TRBV6-3
CASSPPEVTGELFF
TGTGCCAGCAGTCCCCCCGAGGTCACCGGGGAGCTGTTTTTT
>NA|TRBJ1-1|TRBV7-9
CASSFYGYRETMNTEAFF
TGTGCCAGCAGCTTTTACGGATATAGGGAGACCATGAACACTGAAGCTTTCTTT
>NA|TRBJ1-6|TRBV19
CASATVLGNSPLHF
TGTGCCAGTGCCACTGTTCTCGGGAATTCACCCCTCCACTTT
>NA|TRBJ2-1|TRBV5-6
CASSAYLPYNEQFF
TGTGCCAGCAGCGCCTACCTCCCCTACAATGAGCAGTTCTTC
>NA|TRBJ2-5|TRBV7-2
CASSLNSGETQYF
TGTGCCAGCAGCTTAAATTCGGGAGAGACCCAGTACTTC
>TRBD1|TRBJ1-4|TRBV18
CASSPDRADEKLFF
TGTGCCAGCTCCCCGGACAGGGCGGATGAAAAACTGTTTTTT
>TRBD1|TRBJ2-1|TRBV6-1
CASSEEFPGTGVDEQFF
TGTGCCAGCAGTGAAGAATTTCCTGGGACAGGGGTTGATGAGCAGTTCTTC
>TRBD2|TRBJ2-3|TRBV7-2
CASSLVAGVIDTQYF
TGTGCCAGCAGCTTAGTAGCGGGGGTTATAGATACGCAGTATTTT
>NA|TRBJ2-2|TRBV5-1
CASSEGSGELFF
TGCGCCAGCAGCGAGGGTTCCGGGGAGCTGTTTTTT
>TRBD1|TRBJ1-1|TRBV6-5
CASRDRGLNTEAFF
TGTGCCAGCAGGGACAGGGGGCTCAACACTGAAGCTTTCTTT
>NA|TRBJ2-2|TRBV5-5
CASNHERHYTGELFF
TGTGCCAGCAACCACGAGAGGCACTACACCGGGGAGCTGTTTTTT
>NA|TRBJ1-6|TRBV10-3
CAISDSSYNSPLHF
TGTGCCATCAGTGACAGCTCCTATAATTCACCCCTCCACTTT